This entry concerns a single T cell receptor (beta chain). CDR3 size: 15 residues. Trimming at V came to 0 bases and at J to 9 bases, leaving 8 bases not matched to a gene. The germline gives CDR1 SGHTA, CDR2 FQGNSA. The sample comes from a study of blood T cell repertoires in COVID-19. Study information: The United States, Italy and Spain were the sources of the acute and convalescent COVID-19 samples. PBMCs, B-cell-depleted T cells, or T cells provided the cDNA or gDNA that made up the material.

Per the authors' pipeline: Researchers report that nucleated cell counts were estimated from reference gene primer amplification. Using immunoSEQ multiplex PCR, the repertoire was profiled, and TCRdb retains in-frame clones only, with some absent. The DNA was the basis for D and trimming; V, J and clone size are from that table. The sample contains some 150,000 clones, about nine tenths of which appear only once. The TCR comes from an older woman with active or convalescent COVID-19. The specimen was peripheral blood. The chain employs TRBV7-2 and TRBJ2-4; 7 bases are a match to TRBD1. In DNA form, the CDR3 reads TGTGCCAGCAGCTTAGCTTCCGGACAGGCTCTCATTCAGTACTTC. This encodes CASSLASGQALIQYF.